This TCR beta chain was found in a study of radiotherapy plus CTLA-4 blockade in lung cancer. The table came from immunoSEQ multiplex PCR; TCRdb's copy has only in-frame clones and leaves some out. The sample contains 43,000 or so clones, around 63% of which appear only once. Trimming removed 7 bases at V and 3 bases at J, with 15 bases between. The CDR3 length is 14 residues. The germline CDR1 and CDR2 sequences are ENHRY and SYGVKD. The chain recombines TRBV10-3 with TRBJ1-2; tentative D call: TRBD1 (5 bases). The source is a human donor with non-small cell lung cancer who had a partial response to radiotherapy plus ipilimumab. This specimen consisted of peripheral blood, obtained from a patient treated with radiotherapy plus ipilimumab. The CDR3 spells CAITPSRGDYGYTF. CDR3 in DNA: TGTGCCATCACCCCCAGCCGGGGGGACTATGGCTACACCTTC.